Sequencing of this T cell receptor beta chain was carried out in a study of T cells in Graves' hyperthyroidism and ophthalmopathy. Pregnant or lactating patients were excluded, as were those with uncontrolled infection or other autoimmune disease. Amplification targeted TCR beta CDR3 regions from RNA transcripts. First-round RT-PCR with HTBI primers amplified the TCR CDR3 region. TCRdb used MiXCR to reprocess the multiplex PCR reads, holding one entry per CDR3 protein. Here the sample spans roughly 550,000 distinct CDR3 sequences, about 16% being singletons. V lost 3 bases, J lost 4 bases, and 14 bases lay in between. The length of the CDR3 is 15 residues. Germline values: CDR1 KGHSH, CDR2 LQKENI.

The V gene is TRBV18, the J gene TRBJ2-3, with a weak D call TRBD2 (5 bases). Material for sequencing was blood. The origin of this receptor is a woman between 25 and 40 years old with Graves' ophthalmopathy. As DNA, the CDR3 is TGTGCCAGCTCACCGACGGCGGGCCAGGCAGATACGCAGTATTTT. Translated, it gives CASSPTAGQADTQYF.